Following are 25 T cell receptor beta chains from one sample sequenced in a study of blood T cell repertoires in COVID-19. The data were produced by immunoSEQ multiplex PCR, yet TCRdb's version contains in-frame clones alone and is incomplete. The data contain 120,000 to 150,000 clones, roughly nine tenths of them seen just once; the ten biggest clones take up about 1.5%. Sequenced material: peripheral blood. The receptors were gathered from a human donor in a cohort sampled during active COVID-19.

The rearrangement links TRBV5-6 to TRBJ1-2, with 8 bases that match TRBD1. CDR3 size: 16 residues. Trimming cost V 0 bases and J 7 bases; bases outside gene matches: 11. The germline CDR1 and CDR2 sequences are SGHDT and YYEEEE. CDR3 protein: CASSLATGTGSGGYTF. CDR3 in DNA: TGTGCCAGCAGCTTGGCCACAGGGACAGGTAGTGGTGGCTACACCTTC.

The chain recombines TRBV9 with TRBJ1-6, with 7 bases identical to TRBD1. The CDR3 runs 15 residues. Germline values: CDR1 SGDLS, CDR2 YYNGEE. V gave up 2 bases and J gave up 7 bases; unmatched junction bases: 6. CDR3 loop: CASSVAPGQNSPLHF. In nucleotides, the CDR3 is TGTGCCAGCAGCGTGGCCCCGGGACAGAATTCACCCCTCCACTTT.

The chain combines TRBV19 with TRBJ2-5; 10 bases fit TRBD2. The germline CDR1 and CDR2 sequences are LNHDA and SQIVND (reference sequence). Losses at the gene ends were 4 bases for V and 5 bases for J; bases not matched to a gene: 4. This CDR3 has 14 residues. CDR3 coding DNA: TGTGCCAGTAGTACCTTAGCGGGGGGCGAGACCCAGTACTTC. Amino acid sequence: CASSTLAGGETQYF. The whole variable domain, filled in from reference TRBV19 and TRBJ2-5, reads DGGITQSPKYLFRKEGQNVTLSCEQNLNHDAMYWYRQDPGQGLRLIYYSQIVNDFQKGDIAEGYSVSREKKESFPLTVTSAQKNPTAFYLCASSTLAGGETQYFGPGTRLLVL.

The gene calls are TRBV13 and TRBJ2-7; 7 nucleotides align to TRBD1. The CDR3 sequence is 12 residues long. V lost 5 bases to trimming and J lost 5 bases; unmatched junction nucleotides: 3. Germline lookup yields CDR1 PRHDT and CDR2 FYEKMQ (reference sequence). Written as DNA, the CDR3 is TGTGCCAGCAGCACGGGGACAGACGAGCAGTACTTC. Its translation: CASSTGTDEQYF.

The rearrangement links TRBV7-6 to TRBJ2-2, with 8 bases aligning to TRBD1. The trim removed 5 bases at V and 2 bases at J, leaving 7 bases unmatched. The germline gives CDR1 SGHVS, CDR2 FNYEAQ. This CDR3 contains 16 residues. The CDR3 region has the DNA TGTGCCAGCAGCATCCGGACAGGGCTCAACACCGGGGAGCTGTTTTTT. Its protein product is CASSIRTGLNTGELFF.

V usage is TRBV5-1 and J usage is TRBJ2-2; 9 bases match TRBD1. The V gene end was trimmed by 2 bases and the J gene end by 4 bases; junction bases not matched to a gene: 3. This CDR3 has 15 amino acids. Germline V CDR1 and CDR2: SGHRS, YFSETQ. The CDR3 loop is CASSFGQGLTGELFF. In DNA, the CDR3 is TGCGCCAGCAGCTTTGGACAGGGGCTCACCGGGGAGCTGTTTTTT.

The gene calls are TRBV7-3 and TRBJ1-5; 7 bases map to TRBD1. This CDR3 spans 16 amino acids. V gave up 4 bases and J gave up 5 bases; unmatched junction bases: 11. Germline V gene lookup returns CDR1 SGHTA and CDR2 FQGTGA. This CDR3 reads CASSSPPETGYQPQHF. For the CDR3, the DNA is TGTGCCAGCAGCTCCCCCCCGGAGACAGGGTATCAGCCCCAGCATTTT. Filled out from reference TRBV7-3 and TRBJ1-5, the complete variable domain reads GAGVSQTPSNKVTEKGKYVELRCDPISGHTALYWYRQSLGQGPEFLIYFQGTGAADDSGLPNDRFFAVRPEGSVSTLKIQRTERGDSAVYLCASSSPPETGYQPQHFGDGTRLSIL.

The CDR3 nucleotides are TGTGCCAGCAGTGAATTCTATAGCAATCAGCCCCAGCATTTT. As protein: CASSEFYSNQPQHF. J is TRBJ1-5 and V is TRBV2; D gene uncertain. CDR1 and CDR2 from the germline V gene are SNHLY and FYNNEI. V was shortened by 2 bases and J by 0 bases, with 5 bases between the two germline ends. CDR3 size: 14 residues.

V gene TRBV11-2 combines with J gene TRBJ1-3; D gene ambiguous. The CDR3 contains 14 residues. V lost 1 base and J lost 1, with 5 bases in between. Germline V gene lookup returns CDR1 SGHAT and CDR2 FQNNGV. CDR3 DNA sequence: TGTGCCAGCAGCTTAGCTCCGTCTGGAAACACCATATATTTT. Protein sequence: CASSLAPSGNTIYF.

Turning to this clone: Its ends do not fully match the called genes, so a read error is possible. The chain uses TRBV7-9 and TRBJ1-4; perhaps TRBD1 as D (5 bases). The CDR3 is 17 residues long. Germline V gene data show CDR1 as SEHNR and CDR2 as FQNEAQ (reference sequence). Written as DNA, the CDR3 is TGTGCCAGCAGCGTAGCTCGACAGAAGGCAACTAATGAAAAACTGTTTTTT. It is translated as CASSVARQKATNEKLFF.

The chain uses TRBV27 and TRBJ1-2; 7 bases fit TRBD1. With V trimmed by 6 bases and J by 6 bases, 7 bases remained unmatched. Germline V CDR1 and CDR2: MNHEY, SMNVEV (reference sequence). The CDR3 runs to 13 residues. The CDR3 spells CASRLDREHGYTF. For the CDR3, the DNA is TGTGCCAGCAGACTAGACAGGGAACATGGCTACACCTTC.

This clone was detected only a few times. The chain has TRBV6-5 and TRBJ2-6; 7 bases line up with TRBD2. V trimming: 9 bases; J trimming: 0 bases; junction bases outside the gene matches: 5. This CDR3 comprises 15 residues. Germline-derived CDR1 and CDR2 are MNHEY and SVGAGI. The CDR3 spells CASGTTPSGANVLTF. CDR3 coding DNA: TGTGCCAGTGGGACTACCCCCTCTGGGGCCAACGTCCTGACTTTC.

With respect to this clone: An end of the junction does not agree with germline; a read error may underlie this. This rearrangement joins TRBV7-2 to TRBJ2-1; 8 bases align to TRBD2. Germline loops: CDR1 SGHTA, CDR2 FQGNSA. The CDR3 spans 13 residues. Here the CDR3 DNA reads TGTGCCAGCAGCTTAGATGGCGGGGGGCCGGCAGTCTTC. This sequence encodes CASSLDGGGPAVF.

The chain employs TRBV7-3 and TRBJ2-1; D gene unclear. Per the germline V gene, CDR1 is SGHTA and CDR2 is FQGTGA. Trimming took off 3 bases at V and 0 bases at J, with 6 bases between the two ends. CDR3 length: 14 amino acids. This CDR3 is CASSFAGSYNEQFF. The CDR3 region has the DNA TGTGCCAGCAGCTTCGCAGGCTCCTACAATGAGCAGTTCTTC.

The CDR3, as DNA: TGTGCCAGCAGTTACTCTGCCCGGGCCGGGGAGCTGTTTTTT. Translating gives CASSYSARAGELFF. The rearrangement joins TRBV6-5 to TRBJ2-2; D gene uncertain. Trimming took 0 bases from V and 6 from J, leaving 8 bases between them. CDR1 and CDR2 (germline): MNHEY, SVGAGI. The CDR3 totals 14 residues.

The chain couples TRBV5-4 to TRBJ2-2, with 7 nucleotides matching TRBD1. There are 16 residues in the CDR3. V shed 0 bases, J shed 3 bases, and the junction held 5 bases outside the gene matches. The germline gives CDR1 SGHNT, CDR2 YYREEE (reference sequence). The CDR3 sequence: CASSLESGGHTGELFF. DNA of the CDR3: TGTGCCAGCAGCTTGGAGTCAGGGGGTCACACCGGGGAGCTGTTTTTT. The full variable domain, rest sourced from reference TRBV5-4 and TRBJ2-2, is ETGVTQSPTHLIKTRGQQVTLRCSSQSGHNTVSWYQQALGQGPQFIFQYYREEENGRGNFPPRFSGLQFPNYSSELNVNALELDDSALYLCASSLESGGHTGELFFGEGSRLTVL.

The J gene is TRBJ2-1, the V gene TRBV12-3 or TRBV12-4; TRBD2 might be the D (6 bases). V was shortened by 1 base and J by 5 bases, with 6 bases between the two germline ends. The CDR3 spans 13 residues. As DNA, the CDR3 is TGTGCCAGCAGTTTAGGCGGGGACAATGAGCAGTTCTTC. Translating gives CASSLGGDNEQFF.

The J gene is TRBJ2-2, the V gene TRBV2; TRBD2 aligns across 10 bases. The germline CDR1 and CDR2 sequences are SNHLY and FYNNEI. The CDR3 consists of 13 residues. After removal of 8 bases from V and 6 bases from J, the junction contained 3 bases not matched to a gene. The CDR3 here is CASGGLAPGELFF. The DNA for the CDR3 is TGTGCCAGCGGGGGACTAGCGCCCGGGGAGCTGTTTTTT.

The chain recombines TRBV4-2 with TRBJ1-1; D gene ambiguous. Germline assignment: CDR1 LGHNA and CDR2 YNFKEQ. V lost 0 bases to trimming and J lost 0 bases, with 8 bases between them. The CDR3 loop spans 15 amino acids. The CDR3 DNA reads as TGTGCCAGCAGCCAAGACTCTCACATGAACACTGAAGCTTTCTTT. It translates to CASSQDSHMNTEAFF.

The chain is built from TRBV14 and TRBJ2-2; D not resolved. The germline V gene has CDR1 SGHDN and CDR2 FVKESK. Trimming took 3 bases from V and 5 from J, leaving 7 bases between them. The CDR3 totals 13 residues. The CDR3 bases are TGTGCCAGCAGCCAGGGCAGAACCGGGGAGCTGTTTTTT. Its protein product is CASSQGRTGELFF.

V is TRBV3-1 (or the pseudogene TRBV3-2) and J is TRBJ2-1; D is unclear. Germline V CDR1 and CDR2: LGHDT, YNNKEL (reference sequence). The length of the CDR3 is 16 residues. With 4 bases removed from V and 0 bases from J, the gap between germline ends came to 13 bases. CDR3 amino acids: CASSPFADSSYNEQFF. The CDR3 DNA reads TGTGCCAGCAGCCCCTTTGCGGATAGCTCCTACAATGAGCAGTTCTTC.

The genes are TRBV18 and TRBJ2-1; no clear D gene. The CDR3 consists of 13 residues. The ends were cut back, 4 bases at V and 8 bases at J, with 12 bases in the middle. Germline CDR1 is KGHSH and CDR2 is LQKENI. This chain's CDR3 is CASSQNDGDEQFF. The CDR3 DNA is TGTGCCAGCTCACAGAATGATGGAGATGAGCAGTTCTTC.

CDR3 sequence: CASSPRLAGAVINEQFF. The CDR3, as DNA: TGCGCCAGCAGCCCACGACTAGCGGGCGCCGTTATCAATGAGCAGTTCTTC. The chain combines TRBV5-1 with TRBJ2-1; 10 nucleotides align to TRBD2. Per germline, CDR1 SGHRS and CDR2 YFSETQ. The CDR3 totals 17 residues. The junction had 13 bases not matched to a gene; V was cut back by 4 bases and J by 6 bases.

This chain connects TRBV11-2 to TRBJ1-5, with D perhaps matching TRBD1 (5 bases). Germline values: CDR1 SGHAT, CDR2 FQNNGV. This CDR3 spans 15 amino acids. V shed 0 bases and J shed 4 bases, with 10 bases lying between them. The CDR3 nucleotides are TGTGCCAGCAGCTTAGATCCGGCAGGGAATCAGCCCCAGCATTTT. Its protein is CASSLDPAGNQPQHF.

The CDR3 bases are TGCGCCAGCAGTCACCAGAACAGGGGGCTAGACACTGAAGCTTTCTTT. Its translation is CASSHQNRGLDTEAFF. The chain couples TRBV23-1 to TRBJ1-1; 9 bases match TRBD1. TRBV23-1 is flagged as an ORF with uncertain function. This CDR3 has 16 amino acids. Trimming took 3 bases from V and 3 from J; bases not matched to a gene: 8.